A selection of T cell receptor beta chains follows, all from one sample in a study of shared clonotypes between healthy human individuals. Produced via immunoSEQ multiplex PCR; TCRdb's table is partial and in-frame only. This repertoire shows a few million clones, around nine tenths found once; its top ten account for over 0.12%. Material for sequencing was naive CD4+ T cells sorted from blood. The receptors derive from a man aged 18 to 29 in good health. The CDR3 runs from the conserved cysteine through the conserved F or W. The D gene is left open where the match is weak. The size field is filled for only some rows; it gives once, few, many or a size class.

cdr3_nt: TGTGCCAGCAGCTTGGACCGTTACGAGCAGTACTTC
cdr3_aa: CASSLDRYEQYF
clone_size: -
d_call: -
v_call: TRBV5-6
j_call: TRBJ2-7

cdr3_nt: TGTGCCAGCACCGGGGGAGGGGGATATAATTCACCCCTCCACTTT
cdr3_aa: CASTGGGGYNSPLHF
clone_size: -
d_call: -
v_call: TRBV28
j_call: TRBJ1-6

cdr3_nt: TGCGCCAGCAGCACGGACGGACTCGGCAATCAGCCCCAGCATTTT
cdr3_aa: CASSTDGLGNQPQHF
clone_size: -
d_call: -
v_call: TRBV5-1
j_call: TRBJ1-5

cdr3_nt: TGCGCCAGCAGGAGAGGGGGGACGAACACTGAAGCTTTCTTT
cdr3_aa: CASRRGGTNTEAFF
clone_size: -
d_call: -
v_call: TRBV4-1
j_call: TRBJ1-1

cdr3_nt: TGTGCCAGCAGCTTAACAGGGGGCGAAGGTCGGGAGCTGTTTTTT
cdr3_aa: CASSLTGGEGRELFF
clone_size: -
d_call: TRBD1
v_call: TRBV7-9
j_call: TRBJ2-2

cdr3_nt: TGCGCCAGCAGCCAAGATTGGACTAGCGGCTCCTACGAGCAGTACTTC
cdr3_aa: CASSQDWTSGSYEQYF
clone_size: -
d_call: TRBD2
v_call: TRBV4-3
j_call: TRBJ2-7

cdr3_nt: TGTGCCATCAGTGGGGGCGACCCCAGCAATCAGCCCCAGCATTTT
cdr3_aa: CAISGGDPSNQPQHF
clone_size: -
d_call: -
v_call: TRBV10-3
j_call: TRBJ1-5

cdr3_nt: TGTGCCAGCAGTTGGACAACTAGCACAGATACGCAGTATTTT
cdr3_aa: CASSWTTSTDTQYF
clone_size: -
d_call: -
v_call: TRBV27
j_call: TRBJ2-3

cdr3_nt: TGTGCCAGCAGTACCGGGTTGGTGGAGTACTTC
cdr3_aa: CASSTGLVEYF
clone_size: -
d_call: -
v_call: TRBV6-5
j_call: TRBJ2-7

cdr3_nt: TGTGCCAGCAGTTGGACAGGTTACAATGAGCAGTTCTTC
cdr3_aa: CASSWTGYNEQFF
clone_size: -
d_call: TRBD1
v_call: TRBV6-5
j_call: TRBJ2-1

cdr3_nt: TGTGCCAGCAGCCCTCTAGCGGCGAACACCGGGGAGCTGTTTTTT
cdr3_aa: CASSPLAANTGELFF
clone_size: once
d_call: TRBD2
v_call: TRBV5-4
j_call: TRBJ2-2

cdr3_nt: TGTGCCAGCTCACCCCTAGCGGGGACTAGCGGGAGTTACGAGCAGTACTTC
cdr3_aa: CASSPLAGTSGSYEQYF
clone_size: -
d_call: TRBD2
v_call: TRBV18
j_call: TRBJ2-7

cdr3_nt: TGTGCCAGTAGTATCGCCGGGCTGAACACCGGGGAGCTGTTTTTT
cdr3_aa: CASSIAGLNTGELFF
clone_size: -
d_call: -
v_call: TRBV19
j_call: TRBJ2-2

cdr3_nt: TGTGCCTGGAGTCCAGGTTCGGTCACTGAAGCTTTCTTT
cdr3_aa: CAWSPGSVTEAFF
clone_size: -
d_call: -
v_call: TRBV30
j_call: TRBJ1-1

cdr3_nt: TGTGCCAGCAGTGAAGCTTCGGGGGCAGGAGGGACCCAGTACTTC
cdr3_aa: CASSEASGAGGTQYF
clone_size: -
d_call: -
v_call: TRBV6-1
j_call: TRBJ2-5

cdr3_nt: TGCGCCAGCAGCTCAGGACGGGTGGGGGATACGCAGTATTTT
cdr3_aa: CASSSGRVGDTQYF
clone_size: -
d_call: -
v_call: TRBV5-1
j_call: TRBJ2-3

cdr3_nt: TGTGCCAGCAAACGGAATACAGATACGCAGTATTTT
cdr3_aa: CASKRNTDTQYF
clone_size: -
d_call: -
v_call: TRBV11-1
j_call: TRBJ2-3

cdr3_nt: TGTGCCAGCAGTCGGACTAGCGGGAACAATGAGCAGTTCTTC
cdr3_aa: CASSRTSGNNEQFF
clone_size: -
d_call: TRBD2
v_call: TRBV2
j_call: TRBJ2-1

cdr3_nt: TGCGCCAGCAGGGTCCGGGACAGCCTGACTAGCCGCTCGCACCTATCCTACGAGCAGTACTTC
cdr3_aa: CASRVRDSLTSRSHLSYEQYF
clone_size: -
d_call: -
v_call: TRBV5-1
j_call: TRBJ2-7

cdr3_nt: TGCGCCAGCAGCTTGGCTAGCGGGGGGCTCCGCCAAGAGACCCAGTACTTC
cdr3_aa: CASSLASGGLRQETQYF
clone_size: -
d_call: TRBD2
v_call: TRBV5-1
j_call: TRBJ2-5

cdr3_nt: TGTGCCAGCAGCTTTGGACAGACTAATGAAAAACTGTTTTTT
cdr3_aa: CASSFGQTNEKLFF
clone_size: -
d_call: -
v_call: TRBV11-1
j_call: TRBJ1-4

cdr3_nt: TGTGCCAGTAGTACTCTACCCGGGACAGGGGGCGGGCAGCCCCAGCATTTT
cdr3_aa: CASSTLPGTGGGQPQHF
clone_size: -
d_call: TRBD1
v_call: TRBV19
j_call: TRBJ1-5

cdr3_nt: TGTGCCAGCAGCGCCCCCGGGACGGAGAACACTGAAGCTTTCTTT
cdr3_aa: CASSAPGTENTEAFF
clone_size: -
d_call: -
v_call: TRBV4-2
j_call: TRBJ1-1

cdr3_nt: TGTGCCAGCAGTCCGGGGCAGTCAGATACGCAGTATTTT
cdr3_aa: CASSPGQSDTQYF
clone_size: -
d_call: -
v_call: TRBV28
j_call: TRBJ2-3

cdr3_nt: TGTGCCAGCAGTGAAGCGCTTCCTGGACAGGCTGGAAACACCATATATTTT
cdr3_aa: CASSEALPGQAGNTIYF
clone_size: -
d_call: TRBD1
v_call: TRBV2
j_call: TRBJ1-3

cdr3_nt: TGTGCCAGCAGTCTAGCGGGGGGGCCAGATACGCAGTATTTT
cdr3_aa: CASSLAGGPDTQYF
clone_size: -
d_call: TRBD2
v_call: TRBV6-6
j_call: TRBJ2-3

cdr3_nt: TGTGCCAGCTCATCCGGACAGACAGATACGCAGTATTTT
cdr3_aa: CASSSGQTDTQYF
clone_size: -
d_call: -
v_call: TRBV18
j_call: TRBJ2-3

cdr3_nt: TGCGCCAGCAGTCAAGGGCCCGATCCCTACTATGGCTACACCTTC
cdr3_aa: CASSQGPDPYYGYTF
clone_size: -
d_call: -
v_call: TRBV23-1
j_call: TRBJ1-2

cdr3_nt: TGTGCCAGCAGTCCACGGGGGGACAATGAGCAGTTCTTC
cdr3_aa: CASSPRGDNEQFF
clone_size: -
d_call: TRBD2
v_call: TRBV27
j_call: TRBJ2-1

cdr3_nt: TGTGCCAGCAGTTTATATGGCAGGGCGGATTCACCCCTCCACTTT
cdr3_aa: CASSLYGRADSPLHF
clone_size: -
d_call: -
v_call: TRBV27
j_call: TRBJ1-6

cdr3_nt: TGTGCCAGTAGTATAGGGCCGGGCCTCCTCTTT
cdr3_aa: CASSIGPGLLF
clone_size: -
d_call: -
v_call: TRBV19
j_call: TRBJ1-1

cdr3_nt: TGTGCCACCAGCACCACTAGCCAAGAGACCCAGTACTTC
cdr3_aa: CATSTTSQETQYF
clone_size: once
d_call: -
v_call: TRBV15
j_call: TRBJ2-5

cdr3_nt: TGTGCCAGCAGCGTCTCCGGGACAGGGGTGTACGAGCAGTACTTC
cdr3_aa: CASSVSGTGVYEQYF
clone_size: -
d_call: TRBD1
v_call: TRBV9
j_call: TRBJ2-7

cdr3_nt: TGTGCTAGTACCCCGAACACCGGGGAGCTGTTTTTT
cdr3_aa: CASTPNTGELFF
clone_size: -
d_call: -
v_call: TRBV12-5
j_call: TRBJ2-2

cdr3_nt: TGTGCCAGCAGCGTAGGTCTAGCGGGGGGGCCGGACCAAGAGACCCAGTACTTC
cdr3_aa: CASSVGLAGGPDQETQYF
clone_size: -
d_call: TRBD2
v_call: TRBV9
j_call: TRBJ2-5

cdr3_nt: TGCGCCAGCAGGGAGGAACTGAACACTGAAGCTTTCTTT
cdr3_aa: CASREELNTEAFF
clone_size: few
d_call: -
v_call: TRBV10-1
j_call: TRBJ1-1

cdr3_nt: TGTGCCAGTAGTACCGCCGGCACCTCCTATAATTCACCCCTCCACTTT
cdr3_aa: CASSTAGTSYNSPLHF
clone_size: -
d_call: -
v_call: TRBV19
j_call: TRBJ1-6

cdr3_nt: TGCGCCAGCAGCTTTGGAGCCAATGAGCAGTTCTTC
cdr3_aa: CASSFGANEQFF
clone_size: -
d_call: -
v_call: TRBV5-1
j_call: TRBJ2-1

cdr3_nt: TGCGCCAGCAGCTTGACAGGGGGCGGTGAAAAACTGTTTTTT
cdr3_aa: CASSLTGGGEKLFF
clone_size: -
d_call: TRBD1
v_call: TRBV5-1
j_call: TRBJ1-4

cdr3_nt: TGCGCCAGCAGTCCACCCGAGGGTGAAAAACTGTTTTTT
cdr3_aa: CASSPPEGEKLFF
clone_size: -
d_call: -
v_call: TRBV5-1
j_call: TRBJ1-4

cdr3_nt: TGTGCCAGCAGTCAACGCGGACTAGCGGGGGTGAGGAAGGAGACCCAGTACTTC
cdr3_aa: CASSQRGLAGVRKETQYF
clone_size: once
d_call: TRBD2
v_call: TRBV28
j_call: TRBJ2-5

cdr3_nt: TGTGCCAGCAGCCGATCGAAGGGGATAGCGGCTTACAATGAGCAGTTCTTC
cdr3_aa: CASSRSKGIAAYNEQFF
clone_size: -
d_call: -
v_call: TRBV7-2
j_call: TRBJ2-1

cdr3_nt: TGTGCCAGCAGTGACCAGACTAGCGGGAACACCGGGGAGCTGTTTTTT
cdr3_aa: CASSDQTSGNTGELFF
clone_size: -
d_call: TRBD2
v_call: TRBV25-1
j_call: TRBJ2-2

cdr3_nt: TGTGCCAGCAGCCCACCACCGGGGGCAGGTACAGATACGCAGTATTTT
cdr3_aa: CASSPPPGAGTDTQYF
clone_size: once
d_call: -
v_call: TRBV25-1
j_call: TRBJ2-3

cdr3_nt: TGTGCCAGCCGAGCGGGAGGGGCCCATGAGCAGTTCTTC
cdr3_aa: CASRAGGAHEQFF
clone_size: -
d_call: TRBD2
v_call: TRBV6-1
j_call: TRBJ2-1

cdr3_nt: TGCAGTGCAAGGGGGGGAGAGACCCAGTACTTC
cdr3_aa: CSARGGETQYF
clone_size: -
d_call: -
v_call: TRBV20-1
j_call: TRBJ2-5

cdr3_nt: TGTGCCAGCAGTGCACAAAGCGGACGCACAGATACGCAGTATTTT
cdr3_aa: CASSAQSGRTDTQYF
clone_size: -
d_call: -
v_call: TRBV2
j_call: TRBJ2-3

cdr3_nt: TGTGCCTGGAGTGATATGGTAGCGGGCGCCTACGAGCAGTACTTC
cdr3_aa: CAWSDMVAGAYEQYF
clone_size: -
d_call: TRBD2
v_call: TRBV30
j_call: TRBJ2-7

cdr3_nt: TGCGCCAGCAGTTTTCTCATGCCGGGACAGGCGAATGAAAAACTGTTTTTT
cdr3_aa: CASSFLMPGQANEKLFF
clone_size: -
d_call: TRBD1
v_call: TRBV10-2
j_call: TRBJ1-4

cdr3_nt: TGTGCCAGTAGCACGGACGGAAGCTCTGGAAACACCATATATTTT
cdr3_aa: CASSTDGSSGNTIYF
clone_size: -
d_call: -
v_call: TRBV19
j_call: TRBJ1-3

cdr3_nt: TGTGCCAGCAGTACTGGACAGGGGCATTCACCCCTCCACTTT
cdr3_aa: CASSTGQGHSPLHF
clone_size: -
d_call: TRBD1
v_call: TRBV7-3
j_call: TRBJ1-6

cdr3_nt: TGCGCCAGCAGCACGCTTAATGGCTACACCTTC
cdr3_aa: CASSTLNGYTF
clone_size: -
d_call: -
v_call: TRBV5-1
j_call: TRBJ1-2

cdr3_nt: TGTGCCAGCAGTTACGAACAGAAACAAGAGACCCAGTACTTC
cdr3_aa: CASSYEQKQETQYF
clone_size: -
d_call: -
v_call: TRBV6-7
j_call: TRBJ2-5

cdr3_nt: TGTGCCAGCAGCCCGGGGCTAGCGGGAGCCAATGAGCAGTTCTTC
cdr3_aa: CASSPGLAGANEQFF
clone_size: -
d_call: TRBD2
v_call: TRBV7-2
j_call: TRBJ2-1

cdr3_nt: TGTGCCAGCAGCCTCCAGGGAAATCAGCCCCAGCATTTT
cdr3_aa: CASSLQGNQPQHF
clone_size: -
d_call: -
v_call: TRBV6-6
j_call: TRBJ1-5

cdr3_nt: TGTGCCAGCAGCCTCTCGGGGACAGGGCTCTACTTC
cdr3_aa: CASSLSGTGLYF
clone_size: -
d_call: TRBD1
v_call: TRBV7-2
j_call: TRBJ2-7

cdr3_nt: TGTGCCAGCAGCTTGGAGCTGGTCGGGAGTTCCGGTGAGCAGTTCTTC
cdr3_aa: CASSLELVGSSGEQFF
clone_size: -
d_call: -
v_call: TRBV5-4
j_call: TRBJ2-1